This T cell receptor (beta chain) was recovered during a study of radiotherapy plus CTLA-4 blockade in lung cancer. Study-wide background: With 31% of patients having disease control, objective responses were seen in approximately 17%.

This CDR3 has 16 residues. The germline CDR1 and CDR2 sequences are MNHEY and SMNVEV (reference sequence). V shed 7 bases and J shed 3 bases, with 21 bases lying between them. The repertoire was sequenced with immunoSEQ multiplex PCR; TCRdb's copy has only in-frame clones and lacks some. The table lists 95,000 to 150,000 clones, approximately 90% of them singletons. This TCR came from a human donor with non-small cell lung cancer that progressed on radiotherapy plus ipilimumab. The chain has TRBV27 and TRBJ1-1; D gene unclear. This sample comprised peripheral blood, obtained from a patient treated with radiotherapy plus ipilimumab. Here the CDR3 reads CASKNSGTGYHTEAFF. The CDR3, as DNA: TGTGCCAGCAAAAATTCGGGTACGGGGTATCACACTGAAGCTTTCTTT.